Below are 24 T cell receptor beta chains sequenced from a single sample in a study of technical replicates of blood from a few donors. The repertoire was sequenced with immunoSEQ multiplex PCR; TCRdb's copy has only in-frame clones and lacks some. The sample carries around 76,000 clones, 80% to 95% recorded once. Source material: T cells isolated from PBMCs. These receptors came from a human donor in good health.

The gene calls are TRBV7-8 and TRBJ1-5, with 12 bases lining up with TRBD1. V was pared by 5 bases and J by 0 bases, with 8 bases of the junction left unmatched. CDR3 length equals 18 residues. Looked up from germline, CDR1 is SGHVS and CDR2 is FQNEAQ. CDR3 DNA sequence: TGTGCCAGCAGCCCGGGGACAGGGGGCCCTTATAGCAATCAGCCCCAGCATTTT. Its translation: CASSPGTGGPYSNQPQHF.

The V gene is TRBV5-1, the J gene TRBJ2-3, with a possible D match to TRBD2 (5 bases). V was shortened by 5 bases and J by 3 bases, with 16 bases between the two germline ends. The CDR3 extends over 15 amino acids. The germline V gene encodes CDR1 SGHRS and CDR2 YFSETQ. DNA for the CDR3: TGCGCCAGCAGGAGTACCGGACTCCTAACAGATACGCAGTATTTT. Amino acids: CASRSTGLLTDTQYF.

This clone was recorded once. CDR3 in DNA: TGTGCTAGTGGTTTGGTAATCGGGAGCCCGGCGAGGGCAGATACGCAGTATTTT. Protein sequence: CASGLVIGSPARADTQYF. This chain uses TRBV12-5 with TRBJ2-3, with D possibly being TRBD2 (6 bases). This CDR3 has 18 residues. The ends were cut back, 0 bases at V and 4 bases at J, with 20 bases in the middle. Germline V gives CDR1 LGHNT, CDR2 FRNRAP.

The CDR3 DNA sequence: TGTGCCAGCAGCCAATTGCCTAGCTCCTACAATGAGCAGTTCTTC. Its translation is CASSQLPSSYNEQFF. The rearrangement links TRBV14 to TRBJ2-1, with D unresolved. Germline V gene data show CDR1 as SGHDN and CDR2 as FVKESK. This CDR3 has 15 residues. V lost 2 bases, J lost 0 bases, and 8 bases lay in between. Looking up the rest from reference TRBV14 and TRBJ2-1 gives the full variable domain: EAGVTQFPSHSVIEKGQTVTLRCDPISGHDNLYWYRRVMGKEIKFLLHFVKESKQDESGMPNNRFLAERTGGTYSTLKVQPAELEDSGVYFCASSQLPSSYNEQFFGPGTRLTVL.

This chain links TRBV30 with TRBJ2-7; TRBD1 matches 8 bases. This CDR3 has 14 amino acids. J was trimmed by 4 bases and V by 2 bases; bases with no gene match: 7. Germline values: CDR1 GTSNPN, CDR2 SVGIG (reference sequence). The CDR3 loop reads CAWSHGQGAYEQYF. In DNA, the CDR3 is TGTGCCTGGAGTCATGGACAGGGCGCGTACGAGCAGTACTTC.

The chain links TRBV13 to TRBJ1-1; 7 nucleotides agree with TRBD1. This CDR3 has 14 residues. J lost 1 base, V lost 5 bases, and 4 bases had no gene match. The germline CDR1 and CDR2 sequences are PRHDT and FYEKMQ (reference sequence). CDR3 nucleotide sequence: TGTGCCAGCAGCAAATACAGGGGGAACACTGAAGCTTTCTTT. Its protein is CASSKYRGNTEAFF.

The sample holds a few counts of this clone. This rearrangement joins TRBV5-4 to TRBJ2-1; the D gene is possibly TRBD1 (5 bases). This CDR3 region has 19 residues. With 0 bases removed from V and 0 bases from J, the gap between germline ends came to 19 bases. CDR1 is SGHNT and CDR2 is YYREEE in the germline V gene (reference sequence). CDR3 sequence (DNA): TGTGCCAGCAGCTTGGGGGGCGGAGCCGACTCTAGCTCCTACAATGAGCAGTTCTTC. It yields the protein CASSLGGGADSSSYNEQFF. Full variable domain (outside the CDR3, taken from reference TRBV5-4 and TRBJ2-1): ETGVTQSPTHLIKTRGQQVTLRCSSQSGHNTVSWYQQALGQGPQFIFQYYREEENGRGNFPPRFSGLQFPNYSSELNVNALELDDSALYLCASSLGGGADSSSYNEQFFGPGTRLTVL.

The genes are TRBV5-1 and TRBJ2-1; D is possibly TRBD1 (6 bases). Trimming left V 5 bases short and J 2 bases short, with 17 bases between. Germline CDR1 is SGHRS and CDR2 is YFSETQ. The CDR3 sequence is 16 residues long. CDR3 loop: CASSSGQFGAYNEQFF. For the CDR3, the DNA is TGCGCCAGCAGTTCCGGACAGTTTGGGGCCTACAATGAGCAGTTCTTC.

The genes are TRBV2 and TRBJ2-3; 7 bases map to TRBD1. CDR1 is SNHLY, CDR2 FYNNEI, per germline. Trimming at V came to 7 bases and at J to 4 bases, leaving 8 bases not matched to a gene. The length of the CDR3 is 14 residues. CDR3 sequence: CASTSEGGADTQYF. The CDR3 DNA reads as TGTGCCAGCACCTCAGAAGGGGGCGCAGATACGCAGTATTTT.

V usage is TRBV30 and J usage is TRBJ2-7, with 9 bases aligning to TRBD1. J was trimmed by 3 bases and V by 5 bases; bases with no gene match: 8. Looked up from germline, CDR1 is GTSNPN and CDR2 is SVGIG (reference sequence). This CDR3 spans 14 amino acids. The CDR3 DNA follows: TGTGCCTGGTCCCCCGGGACAGGGCTCTACGAGCAGTACTTC. Translation: CAWSPGTGLYEQYF.

V and J are TRBV4-1 and TRBJ2-1; 8 nucleotides align to TRBD2. J was trimmed by 7 bases and V by 1 base; bases with no gene match: 9. This CDR3 region has 16 residues. Per germline, CDR1 MGHRA and CDR2 YSYEKL. The DNA of the CDR3 is TGCGCCAGCAGCCAAGGGACGGGACTAGTTGGGAATGAGCAGTTCTTC. It encodes CASSQGTGLVGNEQFF.

This chain connects TRBV19 to TRBJ2-5; TRBD2 is a possible D gene (5 bases). V lost 7 bases, J lost 2 bases, and 11 bases lay in between. The CDR3 has 13 amino acids. Germline V CDR1 and CDR2: LNHDA, SQIVND (reference sequence). As DNA, the CDR3 is TGTGCCAGTATTTTGGGAGTTCAAGAGACCCAGTACTTC. As protein: CASILGVQETQYF. The full variable domain, with the rest looked up from reference TRBV19 and TRBJ2-5, is DGGITQSPKYLFRKEGQNVTLSCEQNLNHDAMYWYRQDPGQGLRLIYYSQIVNDFQKGDIAEGYSVSREKKESFPLTVTSAQKNPTAFYLCASILGVQETQYFGPGTRLLVL.

The chain employs TRBV28 and TRBJ2-3, with 8 bases lining up with TRBD2. Trimming at V came to 6 bases and at J to 1 base, leaving 0 bases not matched to a gene. Germline V gives CDR1 MDHEN, CDR2 SYDVKM. CDR3 length equals 13 residues. DNA for the CDR3: TGTGCCAGCAGGACTAGCGGCACAGATACGCAGTATTTT. Amino acids: CASRTSGTDTQYF.

The gene calls are TRBV11-3 and TRBJ2-3; D unresolved. The CDR3 runs to 15 residues. Looked up from germline, CDR1 is SGHNT and CDR2 is YENEEA. Between the trimmed V and J ends, which lost 1 base and 0 bases, there was a span of 8 bases. Written as DNA, the CDR3 is TGTGCCAGCAGCTTAGTTGGCAGAAGCACAGATACGCAGTATTTT. This translates into CASSLVGRSTDTQYF.

This clone appeared once. The chain has TRBV6-1 and TRBJ2-3; D gene unclear. Germline V gene lookup returns CDR1 MNHNS and CDR2 SASEGT. V gave up 4 bases and J gave up 4 bases, with 3 bases separating them. This CDR3 region has 11 residues. The DNA for the CDR3 is TGTGCCAGCAGTGCGGCAGATACGCAGTATTTT. It codes for CASSAADTQYF.

This clone was counted only a few times. The chain employs TRBV28 and TRBJ2-3; 9 bases are a match to TRBD2. Per germline, CDR1 MDHEN and CDR2 SYDVKM. The CDR3 is 15 residues long. J was trimmed by 3 bases and V by 1 base; bases with no gene match: 2. CDR3 DNA sequence: TGTGCCAGCAGTTTATCTGCGGGGGGGACAGATACGCAGTATTTT. Residues: CASSLSAGGTDTQYF.

The CDR3 DNA follows: TGTGCCAGCAGCTTCACTAGCATTGCGCAGTATTTT. This gives the protein CASSFTSIAQYF. The rearrangement joins TRBV6-4 to TRBJ2-3; D might be TRBD2 (6 bases). V gave up 6 bases and J gave up 10 bases, with 14 bases separating them. Germline V gene data show CDR1 as MRHNA and CDR2 as SNTAGT. The CDR3 has 12 amino acids.

The chain recombines TRBV21-1 with TRBJ2-7; the table's D gene call, TRBD1, was not cross checked with the DNA. TRBV21-1 is marked as a pseudogene. This CDR3 has 19 amino acids. The DNA of the CDR3 is TGTGCCAGCAGCAAAGTGGGGGGAATACAGGGGGCTGAAAACTACGAGCAGTACTTC. Protein: CASSKVGGIQGAENYEQYF.

This clone has only one observation. The rearrangement links TRBV11-2 to TRBJ2-7, with a weak D call TRBD1 (6 bases). This CDR3 has 11 residues. The V end was cut by 7 bases, the J end by 6 bases, with 10 bases between. Looked up from germline, CDR1 is SGHAT and CDR2 is FQNNGV. In DNA form, the CDR3 reads TGTGCCAGCATCACAGGGAGCGAGCAGTACTTC. Residues: CASITGSEQYF. Looking up the rest from reference TRBV11-2 and TRBJ2-7 gives the full variable domain: EAGVAQSPRYKIIEKRQSVAFWCNPISGHATLYWYQQILGQGPKLLIQFQNNGVVDDSQLPKDRFSAERLKGVDSTLKIQPAKLEDSAVYLCASITGSEQYFGPGTRLTVT.

The CDR3 DNA is TGTGCCAGCAGTGTAGGGACTAGCGGGGGTTTAGTCTACGAGCAGTACTTC. Translation gives CASSVGTSGGLVYEQYF. V is TRBV6-1 and J is TRBJ2-7, with 14 positions matching TRBD2. The CDR3 totals 17 residues. Trimming removed 4 bases from V and 3 bases from J; junction bases left unmatched: 8. In germline, CDR1 is MNHNS, CDR2 SASEGT.

The CDR3 nucleotides are TGTGCCTGGAGTGTTCAGGGTATCTCCTCTGGGGCCAACGTCCTGACTTTC. Translated, it gives CAWSVQGISSGANVLTF. The chain is built from TRBV30 and TRBJ2-6; D is possibly TRBD1 (5 bases). Germline CDR1 reads GTSNPN; CDR2 reads SVGIG (reference sequence). V lost 0 bases and J 0 bases, leaving 12 bases between the germline ends. The CDR3 totals 17 residues.

The V gene is TRBV7-8, the J gene TRBJ2-7; possibly TRBD2 for D (5 bases). This CDR3 has 18 residues. Germline CDR1 is SGHVS and CDR2 is FQNEAQ. Trimming removed 5 bases at V and 5 bases at J, with 28 bases between. CDR3 coding DNA: TGTGCCAGCAGCCTGATTGGAGCGGTGCGGGTTAATGCGGACGAGCAGTACTTC. Its protein product is CASSLIGAVRVNADEQYF. Variable domain in full (rest from reference TRBV7-8 and TRBJ2-7): GAGVSQSPRYKVAKRGQDVALRCDPISGHVSLFWYQQALGQGPEFLTYFQNEAQLDKSGLPSDRFFAERPEGSVSTLKIQRTQQEDSAVYLCASSLIGAVRVNADEQYFGPGTRLTVT.

This clone has only one observation. The J gene is TRBJ2-5, the V gene TRBV18, with 7 bases fitting TRBD1. The V segment lost 6 bases and the J segment 5 bases; nucleotides outside the gene matches: 12. The germline gives CDR1 KGHSH, CDR2 LQKENI. CDR3 length equals 15 residues. CDR3 loop: CASSRDRVGMETQYF. CDR3 bases: TGTGCCAGCTCGCGCGACAGGGTTGGGATGGAGACCCAGTACTTC.

The chain has TRBV5-1 and TRBJ2-7, with 8 bases matching TRBD1. The germline V gene has CDR1 SGHRS and CDR2 YFSETQ. V lost 4 bases, J lost 0 bases, and 6 bases stayed unmatched. This CDR3 spans 15 amino acids. CDR3 sequence reads: CASSIRTGNSYEQYF. The CDR3 DNA reads as TGCGCCAGCAGCATCCGGACAGGGAACTCCTACGAGCAGTACTTC. Filled out from reference TRBV5-1 and TRBJ2-7, the complete variable domain reads KAGVTQTPRYLIKTRGQQVTLSCSPISGHRSVSWYQQTPGQGLQFLFEYFSETQRNKGNFPGRFSGRQFSNSRSEMNVSTLELGDSALYLCASSIRTGNSYEQYFGPGTRLTVT.